A single sample is the source of the 23 T cell receptor beta chains below, sequenced in a study of T cell clonality in common variable immunodeficiency. Profiled with immunoSEQ multiplex PCR; TCRdb holds only in-frame clones, not every one. The repertoire shows approximately 52,000 clones, none seen only once; the top ten take roughly 3.4%. Material: peripheral blood mononuclear cells. Receptor source: a person aged 18-69 years in good health.

Many counts were recorded for this clone. The DNA ends 3 residues before the CDR3 does, and the rest of the CDR3 is filled in from the germline J gene. This chain joins TRBV19 and TRBJ2-1, with 10 positions matching TRBD2. The J segment lost 4 bases and the V segment lost 6 bases, leaving 3 bases of the junction unmatched. The CDR3 runs 14 residues. The germline V gene has CDR1 LNHDA and CDR2 SQIVND (reference sequence). The CDR3 DNA, read in part, is TGTGCCAGTAGAACTAGCGGGATTTACAATGAG. Its protein is CASRTSGIYNE. The entire CDR3 protein is CASRTSGIYNEQFF.

This clone occurred many times. The read comes to an end 3 residues before the CDR3 does, leaving the germline J gene to fill in the end. The chain has TRBV20-1 and TRBJ1-4; 10 bases are a match to TRBD1. Per germline, CDR1 DFQATT and CDR2 SNEGSKA (reference sequence). Trimming cost V 2 bases and J 8 bases; bases outside gene matches: 5. This CDR3 comprises 14 residues. The CDR3 sequence: CSARSGTGEEKLFF. The CDR3 bases that were read are TGCAGTGCTAGATCGGGGACAGGGGAGGAAAAA.

This clone was detected many times. The read finishes 3 residues shy of the CDR3 end, and the germline J gene is used to complete it. The V call is TRBV18, the J call TRBJ1-1, with D perhaps TRBD1 (5 bases). Trimming stripped 3 bases from V and 6 bases from J, with 20 bases between. Per the germline V gene, CDR1 is KGHSH and CDR2 is LQKENI. The CDR3 is made up of 16 amino acids. Here the CDR3 reads CASSPFGGGSIAEAFF. The covered CDR3 bases are TGTGCCAGCTCACCGTTCGGTGGGGGGTCGATCGCTGAA.

This clone was detected many times. The read terminates 3 residues before the CDR3 end, so the remaining end is supplied by the germline J gene. The chain is built from TRBV18 and TRBJ2-5; TRBD1 matches at 8 bases. The germline V gene has CDR1 KGHSH and CDR2 LQKENI. This CDR3 comprises 15 residues. Germline trimming cut 2 bases from V and 3 bases from J; bases unmatched to any gene: 5. CDR3 bases read: TGTGCCAGCTCACCAGAGACAGGGGCAGAAGAGACC. It yields the protein CASSPETGAEET. The entire CDR3 sequence reads CASSPETGAEETQYF.

There are many counts of this clone. Coverage ceases 3 residues before the CDR3 finishes, and the germline J gene fills in the end. The rearrangement uses TRBV30 and TRBJ2-3, with TRBD2 identical over 10 bases. Germline CDR1 reads GTSNPN; CDR2 reads SVGIG (reference sequence). The CDR3 consists of 15 residues. V shed 2 bases and J 2 bases; nucleotides not matched to a gene: 4. CDR3 DNA, as far as it was read: TGTGCCTGGAGTCAACTAGCGGGATACACAGATACG. As protein: CAWSQLAGYTDT. The full CDR3 protein is CAWSQLAGYTDTQYF.

This clone was recorded at least ten times. Read data end 3 residues before the CDR3 end; the end is taken from the germline J gene. This chain uses TRBV4-1 with TRBJ2-2, with unresolved D. V was trimmed by 6 bases and J by 3 bases, leaving 8 bases between them. CDR3 length equals 13 residues. CDR1 MGHRA and CDR2 YSYEKL come from the germline V gene. The DNA read from the CDR3 is TGCGCCAGCAGAGGCCTGGACACCGGGGAG. This gives the protein CASRGLDTGE. The complete CDR3 reads CASRGLDTGELFF.

This clone was found a few times. Read data end 3 residues before the CDR3 end; the end is taken from the germline J gene. This chain joins TRBV30 and TRBJ1-5; TRBD1 aligns across 7 bases. Germline V lookup: CDR1 GTSNPN, CDR2 SVGIG (reference sequence). This CDR3 contains 14 residues. Trimming cost V 2 bases and J 6 bases; bases outside gene matches: 7. Partial CDR3 DNA: TGTGCCTGGAGTAAGACAGGGAGGGGTCAGCCC. Translated, it gives CAWSKTGRGQP. The CDR3 reads in full as CAWSKTGRGQPQHF.

This clone appeared many times. The read gets to within 3 residues of the CDR3 end, and the germline J gene fills in the rest. The gene calls are TRBV29-1 and TRBJ1-3; no clear D gene. The germline V gene encodes CDR1 SQVTM and CDR2 ANQGSEA. The CDR3 has 12 residues. Trimming shortened V by 4 bases and J by 0 bases, and 4 bases separated the two germline ends. CDR3 amino acids: CSVVISGNTIYF. CDR3 DNA, as far as it was read: TGCAGCGTTGTCATCTCTGGAAACACC.

This clone was detected ten times or more. The CDR3 end falls 3 residues outside the read, so it is completed with the germline J gene. The chain has TRBV7-9 and TRBJ2-2, with D possibly being TRBD2 (5 bases). Trimming shortened V by 2 bases and J by 4 bases, and 5 bases separated the two germline ends. CDR3 length equals 13 residues. Germline V lookup: CDR1 SEHNR, CDR2 FQNEAQ (reference sequence). The part of the CDR3 DNA that was read is TGTGCCAGCAGCTTAAGCGGCACCGGGGAG. Translating it yields CASSLSGTGE. The complete CDR3 sequence is CASSLSGTGELFF.

The covered CDR3 bases are TGTGCCAGCGCTACATGGCGGGAGGGTACAGATACG. Encoded protein: CASATWREGTDT. The CDR3 as a whole reads CASATWREGTDTQYF. The rearrangement uses TRBV7-9 and TRBJ2-3; 9 nucleotides line up with TRBD2. The DNA ends 3 residues before the CDR3 does, and the rest of the CDR3 is filled in from the germline J gene. This CDR3 contains 15 residues. Germline V CDR1 and CDR2: SEHNR, FQNEAQ (reference sequence). The V and J ends lost 8 bases and 3 bases, in that order; junction bases with no gene match: 9.

In this sample, this clone turned up many times. The CDR3 end falls 3 residues outside the read, so it is completed with the germline J gene. The chain links TRBV20-1 to TRBJ2-7, with a possible D match to TRBD2 (5 bases). The CDR3 spans 17 residues. Trimming removed 5 bases from V and 0 bases from J, with 23 bases in between. CDR1 is DFQATT, CDR2 SNEGSKA, per germline (reference sequence). The sequenced CDR3 bases are TGCAGTGCTCCCAACCGAGCCACTAGTGGGATCTCCTACGAG. Its translation is CSAPNRATSGISYE. The full CDR3 is CSAPNRATSGISYEQYF.

This clone was seen many times. With the read ending 3 residues before the CDR3 end, the germline J gene is used to fill in that end. The chain uses TRBV30 and TRBJ1-2, with D hard to call. Trimming left V 0 bases short and J 7 bases short, with 6 bases between. Per germline, CDR1 GTSNPN and CDR2 SVGIG (reference sequence). The CDR3 consists of 11 residues. CDR3 region: CAWSVGGGYTF. The sequenced CDR3 bases are TGTGCCTGGAGTGTAGGTGGTGGC.

This clone was observed many times. The read terminates 3 residues before the CDR3 end, so the remaining end is supplied by the germline J gene. The chain has TRBV7-2 and TRBJ2-7; TRBD1 might be the D (5 bases). CDR1 is SGHTA, CDR2 FQGNSA, per germline. Trimming left V 2 bases short and J 5 bases short, with 13 bases between. CDR3 length: 14 amino acids. CDR3: CASSLSRQLDEQYF. The DNA read from the CDR3 is TGTGCCAGCAGCTTATCGAGACAGCTAGACGAG.

This clone showed up many times. The CDR3 extends 3 residues past the end of the read, so its final part is completed from the germline J gene. The chain has TRBV4-1 and TRBJ2-3, with 8 bases identical to TRBD2. The trim removed 1 base at V and 5 bases at J, leaving 14 bases unmatched. There are 18 residues in the CDR3. In germline, CDR1 is MGHRA, CDR2 YSYEKL. The DNA read from the CDR3 is TGCGCCAGCAGCCAAGTAAGCGGGAGTACGTCGCGACAAGATACG. Amino acid sequence: CASSQVSGSTSRQDT. The full-length CDR3 reads as CASSQVSGSTSRQDTQYF.

This clone has at least ten counts. The read terminates 3 residues ahead of where the CDR3 ends, so the germline J gene completes it. This chain connects TRBV5-1 to TRBJ2-2; D remains ambiguous. Trimming removed 0 bases from V and 7 bases from J, with 13 bases in between. The CDR3 is 15 amino acids. The V gene's germline CDR1 is SGHRS and CDR2 YFSETQ. Here the CDR3 reads CASSLVVSIGGELFF. Incomplete CDR3 DNA: TGCGCCAGCAGCTTGGTTGTCAGTATTGGCGGGGAG.

This clone was counted ten times or more. The CDR3 end lies 3 residues beyond the end of the read and is filled in from the germline J gene. The V call is TRBV10-3, the J call TRBJ2-5; D ambiguous. There are 13 residues in the CDR3. Germline CDR1 and CDR2: ENHRY and SYGVKD. V dropped 6 bases and J dropped 7 bases, with 15 bases sitting between them. The sequenced CDR3 bases are TGTGCCATCAGCGCCCCGGCGCCAGGGACC. Translating it yields CAISAPAPGT. The whole CDR3 sequence reads CAISAPAPGTQYF.

This clone was counted at least ten times. Read data end 3 residues before the CDR3 end; the end is taken from the germline J gene. The V call is TRBV5-1, the J call TRBJ2-1; TRBD2 agrees at 9 bases. The junction had 11 bases not matched to a gene; V was cut back by 4 bases and J by 9 bases. CDR3 length: 15 residues. The germline V gene has CDR1 SGHRS and CDR2 YFSETQ. The CDR3 reads CASSRSLAGAREQFF. The covered CDR3 bases are TGCGCCAGCAGCCGATCTTTAGCGGGAGCTCGTGAG.

At least ten counts were recorded for this clone. The read ends 3 residues early relative to the CDR3; the germline J gene fills the gap. The J gene is TRBJ2-2, the V gene TRBV4-2, with a weak D call TRBD1 (6 bases). This CDR3 has 15 amino acids. Per germline, CDR1 LGHNA and CDR2 YNFKEQ. CDR3 residues: CASSRWTDTNEKLFF. Partial CDR3 DNA: TGTGCCAGCAGCCGTTGGACAGATACTAATGAAAAG.

This clone was observed at least ten times. The CDR3 goes on 3 residues after the read ends, and that part is filled in from the germline J gene. The chain employs TRBV5-1 and TRBJ2-7; 11 nucleotides agree with TRBD1. The V gene end was trimmed by 0 bases and the J gene end by 4 bases; junction bases not matched to a gene: 3. Germline V gene data show CDR1 as SGHRS and CDR2 as YFSETQ. This CDR3 has 15 residues. The covered CDR3 bases are TGCGCCAGCAGCTTGGAAAGGGACAGGGGGTACGAG. Protein product: CASSLERDRGYE. The CDR3 in its entirety is CASSLERDRGYEQYF.

This clone was counted ten times or more. From the germline J gene comes the end of the CDR3, since the read stops 3 residues before it. The J gene is TRBJ2-7, the V gene TRBV20-1, with 13 bases identical to TRBD2. V was pared by 2 bases and J by 2 bases, with 6 bases of the junction left unmatched. The CDR3 extends over 16 amino acids. Per germline, CDR1 DFQATT and CDR2 SNEGSKA (reference sequence). The CDR3 bases that were read are TGCAGTGCTAGACACCCCACTAGCGGGAGGGCCTACGAG. Translated, it gives CSARHPTSGRAYE. The full-length CDR3 reads as CSARHPTSGRAYEQYF.

This clone was observed at least ten times. Coverage ceases 3 residues before the CDR3 finishes, and the germline J gene fills in the end. The rearrangement uses TRBV6-1 and TRBJ2-1; D is perhaps TRBD2 (5 bases). The germline V and J ends were trimmed by 3 bases and 0 bases, with 12 bases remaining between them. Germline CDR1 MNHNS, CDR2 SASEGT. The CDR3 has 16 amino acids. CDR3 amino acids: CASSEDSSSSYNEQFF. The CDR3 DNA, read in part, is TGTGCCAGCAGTGAGGACTCCTCGAGCTCCTACAATGAG.

This clone has a count of ten or more. The sequence runs out 3 residues before the end of the CDR3; the remainder is reconstructed from the germline J gene. V is TRBV7-9 and J is TRBJ2-1; 9 nucleotides agree with TRBD2. Germline CDR1 and CDR2: SEHNR and FQNEAQ (reference sequence). The V gene end was trimmed by 11 bases and the J gene end by 0 bases; junction bases not matched to a gene: 5. The CDR3 consists of 14 residues. CDR3 bases read: TGTGCCGTCCGACTAGCGGACTCCTACAATGAG. This encodes CAVRLADSYNE. The CDR3, in full, reads CAVRLADSYNEQFF.

This clone has at least ten counts. Read data end 3 residues before the CDR3 end; the end is taken from the germline J gene. The chain combines TRBV7-9 with TRBJ2-2; D remains ambiguous. Germline-derived CDR1 and CDR2 are SEHNR and FQNEAQ (reference sequence). Trimming took off 5 bases at V and 3 bases at J, with 13 bases between the two ends. CDR3 size: 15 residues. The CDR3 sequence: CASSPGTTYTGELFF. The covered CDR3 bases are TGTGCCAGCAGCCCAGGAACGACGTACACCGGGGAG. The full variable domain, in which reference TRBV7-9 and TRBJ2-2 provide the parts outside the CDR3, is DTGVSQNPRHKITKRGQNVTFRCDPISEHNRLYWYRQTLGQGPEFLTYFQNEAQLEKSRLLSDRFSAERPKGSFSTLEIQRTEQGDSAMYLCASSPGTTYTGELFFGEGSRLTVL.